Detailed here is one T cell receptor (beta chain). TCRdb passed the RT-PCR reads through MiXCR, listing each CDR3 protein once. Of about 700,000 distinct CDR3 sequences listed, approximately 15% were seen once; the top ten hold just over 3.5%. V was pared by 5 bases and J by 0 bases, with 16 bases between. CDR1 is SGHAT and CDR2 is FQNNGV in the germline V gene. This CDR3 has 16 residues. The sequencing input was memory CD4+ T cells from blood. This receptor was taken from a female donor in good health, serving as a healthy control. The J gene is TRBJ1-2, the V gene TRBV11-2, with D uncertain. The CDR3 protein is CASSNTREEANYGYTF. The DNA of the CDR3 is TGTGCCAGCAGCAATACCCGGGAGGAAGCTAACTATGGCTACACCTTC. The entire variable domain, with the rest obtained from reference TRBV11-2 and TRBJ1-2, is as follows: EAGVAQSPRYKIIEKRQSVAFWCNPISGHATLYWYQQILGQGPKLLIQFQNNGVVDDSQLPKDRFSAERLKGVDSTLKIQPAKLEDSAVYLCASSNTREEANYGYTFGSGTRLTVV.